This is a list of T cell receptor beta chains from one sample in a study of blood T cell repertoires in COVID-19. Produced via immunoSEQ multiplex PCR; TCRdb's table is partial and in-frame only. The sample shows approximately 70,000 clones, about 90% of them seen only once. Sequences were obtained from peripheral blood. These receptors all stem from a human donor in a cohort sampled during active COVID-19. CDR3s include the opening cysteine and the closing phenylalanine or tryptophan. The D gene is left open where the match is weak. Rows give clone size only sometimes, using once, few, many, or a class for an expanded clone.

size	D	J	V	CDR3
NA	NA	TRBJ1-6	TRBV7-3	CASSTRDTPPYNSPLHF
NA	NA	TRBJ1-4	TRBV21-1	CASSKAWDRGNEKLFF
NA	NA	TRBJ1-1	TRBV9	CASSVEPGTGPEAFF
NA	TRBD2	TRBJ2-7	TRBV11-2	CASSLVRGLAGTSSYEQYF
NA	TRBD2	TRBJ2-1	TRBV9	CASSKGGGLAVEQFF
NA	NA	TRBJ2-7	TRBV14	CASSQAGSSYEQYF
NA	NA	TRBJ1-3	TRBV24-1	CATSDTRDTGNTIYF
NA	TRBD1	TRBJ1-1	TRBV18	CASSDRTGEAFF
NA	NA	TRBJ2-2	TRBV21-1	CASSRNYRVGTGELFF
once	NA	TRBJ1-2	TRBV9	CASSVGERQVYGYTF
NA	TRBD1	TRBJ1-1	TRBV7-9	CASSYGQGANTEAFF
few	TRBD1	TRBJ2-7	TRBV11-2	CASSPRLGQGNPYEQYF
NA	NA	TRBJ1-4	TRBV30	CAWEHGAFEKLFF
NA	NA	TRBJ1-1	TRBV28	CASSLGQMNTEAFF
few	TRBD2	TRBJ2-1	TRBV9	CASSGLSGGAYNEQFF
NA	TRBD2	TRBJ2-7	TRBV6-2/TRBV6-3	CASSTSGEVREQYF
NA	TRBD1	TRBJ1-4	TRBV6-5	CASRPGTGVEKLFF
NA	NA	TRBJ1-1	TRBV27	CASSLFGGNTEAFF
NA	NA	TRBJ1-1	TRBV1	CTSSQGQGYMNTEAFF
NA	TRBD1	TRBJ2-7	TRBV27	CASSTGGPYEQYF
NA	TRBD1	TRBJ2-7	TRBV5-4	CASSSRQGEYEQYF
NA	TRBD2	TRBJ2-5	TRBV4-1	CASSQGRGVETQYF
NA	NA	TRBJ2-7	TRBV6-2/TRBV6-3	CASSLGLSAYEQYF
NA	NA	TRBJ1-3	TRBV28	CASARDTLSGNTIYF
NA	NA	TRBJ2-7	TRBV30	CAWSEIQGIPYEQYF
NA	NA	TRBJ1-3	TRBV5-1	CASRWQESGNTIYF
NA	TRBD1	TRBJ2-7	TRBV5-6	CASSLGDRRPSYEQYF
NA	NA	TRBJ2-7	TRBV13	CASSLGLGNSYEQYF
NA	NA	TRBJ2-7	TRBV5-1	CASSVGEEDYSYEQYF
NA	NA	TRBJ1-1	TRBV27	CASSYSIADTEAFF
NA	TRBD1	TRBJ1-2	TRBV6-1	CASSVLWTGGSNYGYTF
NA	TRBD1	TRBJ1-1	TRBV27	CASSLNYRGRRDTEAFF
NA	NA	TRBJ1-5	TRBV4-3	CASSQERTSSGSNQPQHF
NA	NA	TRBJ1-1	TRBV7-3	CASTRIGQPNTEAFF
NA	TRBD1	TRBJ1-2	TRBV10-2	CASSRDRDYGYTF
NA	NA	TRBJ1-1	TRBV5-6	CASSLARNTEAFF
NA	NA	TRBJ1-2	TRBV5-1	CASSLEGRHYGYTF
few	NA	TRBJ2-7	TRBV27	CASSRKGQGYEQYF
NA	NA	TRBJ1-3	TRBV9	CASSVGRAGNTIYF
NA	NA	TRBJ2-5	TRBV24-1	CATSDLRVKETQYF
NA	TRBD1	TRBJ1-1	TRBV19	CASSTYWTGMVTEAFF
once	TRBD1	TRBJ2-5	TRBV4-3	CASSQGDRGRQETQYF
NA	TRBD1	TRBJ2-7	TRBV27	CASSSSQGDVGQYF
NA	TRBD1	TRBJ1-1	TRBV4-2	CASSPGKGAKHEAFF
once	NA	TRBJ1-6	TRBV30	CAWSPRETESPLHF
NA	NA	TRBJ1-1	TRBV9	CASSVAAGATEAFF